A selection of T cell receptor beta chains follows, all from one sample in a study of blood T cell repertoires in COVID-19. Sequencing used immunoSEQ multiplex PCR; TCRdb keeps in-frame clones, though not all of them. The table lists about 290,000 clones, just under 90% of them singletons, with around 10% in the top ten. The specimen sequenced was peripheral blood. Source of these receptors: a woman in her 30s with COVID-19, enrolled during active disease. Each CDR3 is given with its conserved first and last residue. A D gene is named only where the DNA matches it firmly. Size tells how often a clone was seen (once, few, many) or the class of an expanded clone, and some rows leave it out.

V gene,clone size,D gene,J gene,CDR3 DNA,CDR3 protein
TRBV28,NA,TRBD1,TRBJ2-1,TGTGCCAGCAGTTGGGGACAGGAGGGCTACAATGAGCAGTTCTTC,CASSWGQEGYNEQFF
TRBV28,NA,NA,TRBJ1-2,TGTGCCAGCAGTTTGGGGGGGCGGTCTTGGGGCTACACCTTC,CASSLGGRSWGYTF
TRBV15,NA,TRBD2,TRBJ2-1,TGTGCCACCAGCAGAGAGACTAGCAAAGCCTACAATGAGCAGTTCTTC,CATSRETSKAYNEQFF
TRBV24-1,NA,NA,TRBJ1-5,TGTGCCACCCGAGACCCGGCGGGGCCCCAGCATTTT,CATRDPAGPQHF
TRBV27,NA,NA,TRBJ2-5,TGTGCCAGCAGTTTTACAGGTCAAGAGACCCAGTACTTC,CASSFTGQETQYF
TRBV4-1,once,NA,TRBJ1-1,TGCGCCAGCAGCACCCCCGGCAGGGTGGTTGAAGTGACTGAAGCTTTCTTT,CASSTPGRVVEVTEAFF
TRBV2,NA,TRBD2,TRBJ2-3,TGTGCCAGCATCTTGGGACTAGCGGGGGTGAGAACAGATACGCAGTATTTT,CASILGLAGVRTDTQYF
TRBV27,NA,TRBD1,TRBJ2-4,TGTGCCAGCAGTCCCCAGACAGGGGGCTTCTACATTCAGTACTTC,CASSPQTGGFYIQYF
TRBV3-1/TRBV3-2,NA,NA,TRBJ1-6,TGTGCCAGCAGCCAAGGTCCCGCGTTTAATTCACCCCTCCACTTT,CASSQGPAFNSPLHF
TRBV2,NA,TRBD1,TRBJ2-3,TGTGCCAGCAGTGGACAGGGCATCATCACAGATACGCAGTATTTT,CASSGQGIITDTQYF
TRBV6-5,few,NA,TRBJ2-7,TGTGCCAGCAGTTACGTTCCAGGACAGATCTACGAGCAGTACTTC,CASSYVPGQIYEQYF
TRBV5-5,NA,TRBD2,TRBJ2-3,TGTGCCAGCAGCCCCGGACTAGCGCGGCTAGATACGCAGTATTTT,CASSPGLARLDTQYF
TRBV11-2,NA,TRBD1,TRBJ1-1,TGTGCCAGCAGCTTAGCCTGGCAGGGGGCAGCGAACACTGAAGCTTTCTTT,CASSLAWQGAANTEAFF
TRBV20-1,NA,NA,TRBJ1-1,TGCAGTGCTGGAGAAGACTTATGGGCTTTCTTT,CSAGEDLWAFF
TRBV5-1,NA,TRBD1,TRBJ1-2,TGCGCCAGCAGCGGGTCGGACAGGAGCTCTTATGGCTACACCTTC,CASSGSDRSSYGYTF
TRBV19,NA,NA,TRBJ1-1,TGTGCCAGTAGGGACACTAACACTGAAGCTTTCTTT,CASRDTNTEAFF
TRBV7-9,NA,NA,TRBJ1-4,TGTGCCAGCAGCGGAAGACAGGCAACTAATGAAAAACTGTTTTTT,CASSGRQATNEKLFF
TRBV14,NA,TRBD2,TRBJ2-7,TGTGCCAGCAGCCAAGGAGCGGGGGGTTTCTCCTACGAGCAGTACTTC,CASSQGAGGFSYEQYF
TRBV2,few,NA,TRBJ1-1,TGTGCCAGCAGGCAGGGGCCGGCTGAAGCTTTCTTT,CASRQGPAEAFF
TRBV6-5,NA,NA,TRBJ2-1,TGTGCCAGCAGTTACTGGGGGGAAGATGAGCAGTTCTTC,CASSYWGEDEQFF
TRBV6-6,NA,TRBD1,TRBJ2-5,TGTGCCAGCGGGAGGGGACAGGGTTCGGAGACCCAGTACTTC,CASGRGQGSETQYF
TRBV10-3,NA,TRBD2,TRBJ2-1,TGTGCCATCAGGGAGAGCGGGGGAATATCCTACAATGAGCAGTTCTTC,CAIRESGGISYNEQFF
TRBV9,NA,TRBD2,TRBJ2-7,TGTGCCAGTCACGAAGGTAGCGGGGGATACGAGCAGTACTTC,CASHEGSGGYEQYF